This T cell receptor beta chain was identified in a study of cytomegalovirus exposure and HLA in healthy donors. The study ran its PCR with 60 Vbeta and 13 Jbeta primers. Generated by immunoSEQ multiplex PCR, the TCRdb table keeps only in-frame clones and is missing some. The sample has 100,000 to 150,000 clones, about 74% seen once. Study-wide results and caveats: A later analysis showed HLA-associated TCR beta chains outstripping equally common others in clonal expansion. Analysis performed later found about 17,000 TCR beta sequences associated with HLA alleles at 0.05 false discovery rate.

The CDR3 length is 14 residues. Trimming removed 11 bases from V and 2 bases from J; junction bases left unmatched: 12. The germline CDR1 and CDR2 sequences are MDHEN and SYDVKM. Points on this clone: The antigen is undetermined.

The chain is built from TRBV28 and TRBJ2-7; 7 nucleotides align to TRBD1. The TCR originated in a woman aged 45-65 years in good health and CMV-seropositive. The sequencing sample was made of PBMCs. The CDR3: CACGRPGGAYEQYF. CDR3 nucleotides: TGTGCCTGCGGCAGGCCAGGGGGAGCCTACGAGCAGTACTTC.